The subject of this entry is one T cell receptor beta chain. Its cognate antigen is unknown. Per the germline V gene, CDR1 is LNHDA and CDR2 is SQIVND (reference sequence). The V and J ends lost 5 bases and 2 bases respectively, with 11 bases between them. This CDR3 comprises 14 residues. This entry belongs to a study of T-cell memory formation after mild COVID-19. Study-level points and caveats: The pre-infection memory compartment contained some responding clones, suggesting cross-reactive memory joined. What remained unconfirmed was the SARS-CoV-2 specificity of second-wave clones peaking on day 37.

Constant-segment primers and 5'RACE yielded cDNA libraries for TCR alpha and TCR beta, each carrying sample barcodes and UMIs. TCRdb itself ran the 5' RACE reads through MiXCR, one entry per CDR3 protein. The data show about 240,000 distinct CDR3 sequences, more than 8% seen once. Specimen: PBMCs or a T cell subset sorted from them (not recorded which). This rearrangement joins TRBV19 to TRBJ2-3; the D is unclear. The clonotype was recovered from a man aged 18 to 30 who had mild COVID-19 (a few samples of this study predate the infection). Cell type and time point are not known. The DNA for the CDR3 is TGTGCCAGTAGTTCTCTGCGGTCCACAGATACGCAGTATTTT. It translates to CASSSLRSTDTQYF.